One TCR beta chain is described in this entry. This entry belongs to a study of technical replicates of blood from a few donors. The assay was immunoSEQ multiplex PCR, and TCRdb's table has in-frame clones only and misses some. The sample has some 87,000 clones; about 96% are singletons. The CDR3 is 16 amino acids. V gave up 3 bases and J gave up 2 bases, with 14 bases separating them. Germline V gives CDR1 MNHEY, CDR2 SVGAGI. The sequence derives from a human donor in good health. The sample was T cells isolated from PBMCs. The gene calls are TRBV6-5 and TRBJ2-1, with D perhaps TRBD1 (5 bases). The CDR3 DNA reads as TGTGCCAGCAGTTATAGCAGGGATCTTGCCTACAATGAGCAGTTCTTC. This sequence encodes CASSYSRDLAYNEQFF.